These 3 T cell receptor beta chains originate from one sample sequenced in a study of T-cell memory formation after mild COVID-19. MiXCR, run by TCRdb on the 5' RACE reads, gives a single entry per CDR3 protein. The sample lists around 90,000 distinct CDR3 sequences; about 16% were seen once. Material: PBMCs or a T cell subset sorted from them (not recorded which). Receptors were obtained from a man between 18 and 35 years old who had mild COVID-19 (a few samples of this study predate the infection). Cell type and time point are not known.

The J gene is TRBJ1-2, the V gene TRBV5-1; 10 bases map to TRBD1. The CDR3 has 17 amino acids. V dropped 5 bases and J dropped 4; count of bases not matched to a gene: 14. CDR1 is SGHRS, CDR2 YFSETQ, per germline. The CDR3: CASRTGTGDYGGYGYTF. For the CDR3, the DNA is TGCGCCAGCAGGACCGGGACAGGGGATTATGGTGGCTATGGCTACACCTTC.

This clonotype was seen a handful of times. The chain carries TRBV24-1 and TRBJ2-3, with 8 nucleotides matching TRBD1. CDR3 size: 14 residues. CDR1 KGHDR and CDR2 SFDVKD come from the germline V gene. The V and J ends lost 3 bases and 5 bases, in that order; junction bases with no gene match: 3. The CDR3 DNA reads TGTGCCACCAGTGATGCGGGACAGGAAGATACGCAGTATTTT. It codes for CATSDAGQEDTQYF.

This chain links TRBV6-5 with TRBJ2-1; 9 nucleotides align to TRBD2. Looked up from germline, CDR1 is MNHEY and CDR2 is SVGAGI. This CDR3 contains 15 residues. After removal of 6 bases from V and 1 base from J, the junction contained 4 bases not matched to a gene. CDR3 DNA sequence: TGTGCCAGCAGCTTAGCGGGGGTATCCTACAATGAGCAGTTCTTC. It encodes CASSLAGVSYNEQFF.